One and the same sample provided the 9 T cell receptor beta chains below, sequenced in a study of tumor-infiltrating lymphocytes in primary liver carcinoma. The template, roughly 550 ng total RNA, yielded TCR beta cDNA made with a constant-region primer. Slightly modified ARM-PCR served as the procedure for the TCR beta libraries. These libraries came from three rounds of nested multiplex PCR. TRBV1-TRBV30 forward and Cbeta reverse primers drove the first two roughly 10-cycle rounds. TCRdb redid the calling of the multiplex PCR reads with MiXCR, one entry per CDR3 protein. The data hold tens of thousands of distinct CDR3 sequences, with approximately 70% observed a single time. The roughly 19-32 mg bulk tissue piece was not sorted before simultaneous RNA and DNA extraction. The sequencing input was liver tumor tissue from sampling region 5. The sample's subset: tumor region T5, tumor centre. Receptors originate from a man aged 40-49 years with primary liver carcinoma and hepatitis B virus infection.

The V call is TRBV6-5, the J call TRBJ2-7, with 10 positions matching TRBD1. Germline V CDR1 and CDR2: MNHEY, SVGAGI. This CDR3 has 14 residues. DNA for the CDR3: TGTGTCAGTTACCCGGGACAGGGGCACTACGAGCAGTACTTC. This codes for CVSYPGQGHYEQYF.

As concerns this clonotype: Given a much more abundant clone one base away, this may be a read error. The V gene is TRBV24-1, the J gene TRBJ2-1; 13 nucleotides align to TRBD2. Looked up from germline, CDR1 is KGHDR and CDR2 is SFDVKD. The CDR3 spans 17 residues. CDR3 amino acids: CTTSEPGLAGAYNEQFF. Written as DNA, the CDR3 is TGTACCACCAGTGAACCTGGACTAGCGGGAGCCTACAATGAGCAGTTCTTC.

In regard to this clonotype: One junction end does not reproduce the germline sequence, and a read error may be involved. The rearrangement uses TRBV19 and TRBJ2-2; D could derive from TRBD1 or TRBD2 (5 bases each). The V gene's germline CDR1 is LNHDA and CDR2 SQIVND (reference sequence). This CDR3 contains 15 residues. CDR3 nucleotides: TGTGCCAGTAGCTACTCAGGGAAGAACACCGGGGAGCTGCTTTTT. It encodes CASSYSGKNTGELLF.

For this clonotype: A clone one base away is much larger, so this may be a read error. This rearrangement joins TRBV7-8 to TRBJ2-7; 9 nucleotides line up with TRBD1. Looked up from germline, CDR1 is SGHVS and CDR2 is FQNEAQ. J gave up 2 bases and V 1 base, and 12 bases lay outside the gene matches. This CDR3 has 18 residues. The CDR3: CASSLGTGALGGAYEQYF. Written as DNA, the CDR3 is TGTGCCAGCAGCTTAGGGACAGGGGCGCTAGGGGGAGCCTACGAGCAGTACTTC.

This clonotype was counted a few times. This chain links TRBV2 with TRBJ1-5; D call uncertain. Germline CDR1 reads SNHLY; CDR2 reads FYNNEI. The CDR3 has 14 amino acids. The V and J ends lost 8 bases and 0 bases respectively, with 11 bases between them. The CDR3 loop reads CASAGVYSNQPQHF. The CDR3 DNA reads TGTGCCAGCGCGGGAGTATATAGCAATCAGCCCCAGCATTTT.

To note about this clonotype: At one end the junction does not follow the germline gene, possibly because of a read error. In DNA form, the CDR3 reads TGCACCAGCAGCCAACTACAAGAGGCTACTGGGGCCAACGTCCTGACTTTC. It specifies CTSSQLQEATGANVLTF. The V and J genes are TRBV4-1 and TRBJ2-6, with D uncertain. The CDR3 contains 17 residues. Per germline, CDR1 MGHRA and CDR2 YSYEKL.

This clonotype was seen at least ten times. This chain links TRBV24-1 with TRBJ2-7; D is undetermined. The ends were cut back, 2 bases at V and 7 bases at J, with 8 bases in the middle. Germline CDR1 KGHDR, CDR2 SFDVKD. This CDR3 region has 12 residues. The CDR3 coding sequence is TGTGCCACCAGTGATTCTTTCGGGGAGCAGTACTTC. As protein: CATSDSFGEQYF.

Comments on this clonotype: The CDR3 end shows no conserved phenylalanine or tryptophan, and so a read error is likely. Because the CDR3's place on the DNA is in doubt, the DNA is left out and the CDR3 is given as listed by TCRdb. The rearrangement joins TRBV29-1 to TRBJ2-2; the table's TRBD2 call for D was not verified on the DNA. Germline loops: CDR1 SQVTM, CDR2 ANQGSEA. With termini counted, the CDR3 has 15 amino acids. The CDR3 spells CSVEDAAGAPGELFL.

Worth noting for this clonotype: Given the absence of the conserved phenylalanine or tryptophan at the CDR3 end, a read error is likely. J is TRBJ2-1 and V is TRBV6-1, with D possibly TRBD2 on 5 matching bases. CDR3 length: 15 residues. The germline CDR1 and CDR2 sequences are MNHNS and SASEGT. CDR3 sequence (DNA): TGTGCCACACGAGAAGCGGCAGAGCCCTATAATGAGCAGTTCTCC. Residues: CATREAAEPYNEQFS.